The sequence of this TCR beta chain was determined in a study of blood T cell repertoires in COVID-19. In the original processing: Using reference gene primer amplification, nucleated cell counts were estimated. Profiling relied on immunoSEQ multiplex PCR, and the TCRdb table lists in-frame clones only, not all of them. D and trimming were read from the DNA, whereas the V and J calls and clone size are those reported in that table. This table has approximately 200,000 clones, approximately 80% appearing once. This CDR3 is 12 amino acids long. Looked up from germline, CDR1 is SQVTM and CDR2 is ANQGSEA. V dropped 3 bases and J dropped 3 bases, with 8 bases sitting between them.

The chain carries TRBV29-1 and TRBJ1-2; the D gene is possibly TRBD1 (6 bases). Specimen: peripheral blood. This sequence originates from a human donor with acute or convalescent COVID-19. The donor label of this sample is uncertain. CDR3 nucleotides: TGCAGCGTTGATAAGGGGGACTATGGCTACACCTTC. Translation: CSVDKGDYGYTF.